The table lists the clone carrying this T cell receptor beta chain with a few counts. Antigen: not known. TCRdb re-called the 5' RACE reads through MiXCR, storing one row per CDR3 protein. This table holds about 390,000 distinct CDR3 sequences, about 15% found once. V was cut by 4 bases and J by 2 bases, with 15 bases left in between. The CDR3 extends over 15 amino acids. Looked up from germline, CDR1 is MNHEY and CDR2 is SVGEGT. The sample comes from a study of T-cell memory formation after mild COVID-19. Findings of the study overall: Some SARS-CoV-2-responding clones were already detected in memory before infection.

J is TRBJ2-7 and V is TRBV6-2 or TRBV6-3; a possible D gene is TRBD1 (5 bases). The receptor comes from a man between 18 and 35 years old who had mild COVID-19 (a few samples of this study predate the infection). Cell type and time point are not known. Material for sequencing was PBMCs or a T cell subset sorted from them (not recorded which). The CDR3 bases are TGTGCCAGCAGTTCATGGGGCGGAGTAACCTACGAGCAGTACGTC. This translates into CASSSWGGVTYEQYV.